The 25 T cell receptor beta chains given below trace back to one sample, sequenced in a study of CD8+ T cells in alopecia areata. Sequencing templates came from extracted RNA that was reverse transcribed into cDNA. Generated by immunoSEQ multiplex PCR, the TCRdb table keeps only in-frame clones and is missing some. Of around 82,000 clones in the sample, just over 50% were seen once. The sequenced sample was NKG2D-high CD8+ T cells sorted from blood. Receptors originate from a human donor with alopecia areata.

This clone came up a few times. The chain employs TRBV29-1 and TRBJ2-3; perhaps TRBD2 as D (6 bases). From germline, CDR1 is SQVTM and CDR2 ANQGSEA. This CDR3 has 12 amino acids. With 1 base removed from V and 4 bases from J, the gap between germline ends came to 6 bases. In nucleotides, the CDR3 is TGCAGCGTTGAAGGGGAGGCAGATACGCAGTATTTT. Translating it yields CSVEGEADTQYF.

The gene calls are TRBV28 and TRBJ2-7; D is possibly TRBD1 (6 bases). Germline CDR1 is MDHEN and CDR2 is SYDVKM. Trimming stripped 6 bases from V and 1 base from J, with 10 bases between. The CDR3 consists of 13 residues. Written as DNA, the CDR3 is TGTGCCAGCAGACAGGGTATTTCCTACGAGCAGTACTTC. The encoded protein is CASRQGISYEQYF.

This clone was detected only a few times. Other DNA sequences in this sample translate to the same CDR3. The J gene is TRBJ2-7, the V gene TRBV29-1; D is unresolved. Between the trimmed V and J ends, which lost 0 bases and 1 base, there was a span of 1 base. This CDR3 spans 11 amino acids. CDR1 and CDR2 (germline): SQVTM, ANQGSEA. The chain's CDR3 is CSVEESYEQYF. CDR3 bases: TGCAGCGTTGAAGAGTCCTACGAGCAGTACTTC.

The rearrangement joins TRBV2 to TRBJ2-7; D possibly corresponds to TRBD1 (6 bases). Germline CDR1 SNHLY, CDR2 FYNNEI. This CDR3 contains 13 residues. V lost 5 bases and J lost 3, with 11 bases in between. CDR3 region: CASSHVDSYEQYF. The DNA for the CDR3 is TGTGCCAGCAGTCATGTGGACAGCTACGAGCAGTACTTC.

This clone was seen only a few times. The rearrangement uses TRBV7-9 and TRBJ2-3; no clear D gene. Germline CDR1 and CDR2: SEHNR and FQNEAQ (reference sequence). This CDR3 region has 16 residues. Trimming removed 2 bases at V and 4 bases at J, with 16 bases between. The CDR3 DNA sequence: TGTGCCAGCAGCTTAATACTGGGGAAATTCGCAGATACGCAGTATTTT. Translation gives CASSLILGKFADTQYF.

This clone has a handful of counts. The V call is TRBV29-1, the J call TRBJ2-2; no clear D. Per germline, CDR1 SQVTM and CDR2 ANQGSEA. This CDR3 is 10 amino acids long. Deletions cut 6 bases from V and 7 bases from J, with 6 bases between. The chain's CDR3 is CSVWSGELFF. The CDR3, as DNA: TGCAGCGTATGGAGCGGGGAGCTGTTTTTT.

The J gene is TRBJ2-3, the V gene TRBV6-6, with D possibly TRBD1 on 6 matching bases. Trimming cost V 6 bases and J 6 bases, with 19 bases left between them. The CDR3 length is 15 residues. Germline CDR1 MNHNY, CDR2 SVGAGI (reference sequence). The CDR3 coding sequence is TGTGCCAGCAGCCAAGGGGGTGTGCCGTCGGATACGCAGTATTTT. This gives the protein CASSQGGVPSDTQYF.

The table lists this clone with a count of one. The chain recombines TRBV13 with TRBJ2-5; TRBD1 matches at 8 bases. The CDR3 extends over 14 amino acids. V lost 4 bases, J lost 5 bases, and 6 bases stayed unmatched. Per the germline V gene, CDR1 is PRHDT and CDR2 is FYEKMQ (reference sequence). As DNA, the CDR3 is TGTGCCAGCAGCTCCGGGACAGGACAGGAGACCCAGTACTTC. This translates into CASSSGTGQETQYF.

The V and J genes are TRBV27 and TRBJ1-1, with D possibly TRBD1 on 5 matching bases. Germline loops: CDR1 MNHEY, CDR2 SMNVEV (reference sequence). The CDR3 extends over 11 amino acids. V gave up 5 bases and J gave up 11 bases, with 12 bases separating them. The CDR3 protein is CASSTRDGAFF. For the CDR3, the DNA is TGTGCCAGCAGTACCAGGGACGGGGCTTTCTTT.

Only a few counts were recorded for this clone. The CDR3 DNA follows: TGTGCCAGCAGCAAGACAGAACAAGAGACCCAGTACTTC. It yields the protein CASSKTEQETQYF. The chain carries TRBV28 and TRBJ2-5, with a possible D match to TRBD1 (5 bases). This CDR3 has 13 residues. The germline V and J ends were trimmed by 6 bases and 2 bases, with 10 bases remaining between them. Germline assignment: CDR1 MDHEN and CDR2 SYDVKM.

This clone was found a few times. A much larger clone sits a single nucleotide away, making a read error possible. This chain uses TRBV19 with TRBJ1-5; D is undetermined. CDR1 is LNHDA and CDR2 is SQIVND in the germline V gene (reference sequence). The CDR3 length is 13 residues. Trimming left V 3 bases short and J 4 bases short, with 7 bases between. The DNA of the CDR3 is TGTGCCAGTAGTATGAACGGAAATCAGCCCCAGCATTTT. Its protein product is CASSMNGNQPQHF. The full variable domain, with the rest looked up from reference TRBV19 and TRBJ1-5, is DGGITQSPKYLFRKEGQNVTLSCEQNLNHDAMYWYRQDPGQGLRLIYYSQIVNDFQKGDIAEGYSVSREKKESFPLTVTSAQKNPTAFYLCASSMNGNQPQHFGDGTRLSIL.

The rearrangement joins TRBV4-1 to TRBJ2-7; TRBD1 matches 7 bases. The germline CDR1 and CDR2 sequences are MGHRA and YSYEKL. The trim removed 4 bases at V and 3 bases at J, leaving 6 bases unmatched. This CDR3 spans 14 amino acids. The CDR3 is CASSPPGQYYEQYF. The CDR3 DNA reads TGCGCCAGCAGCCCACCGGGACAGTACTACGAGCAGTACTTC.

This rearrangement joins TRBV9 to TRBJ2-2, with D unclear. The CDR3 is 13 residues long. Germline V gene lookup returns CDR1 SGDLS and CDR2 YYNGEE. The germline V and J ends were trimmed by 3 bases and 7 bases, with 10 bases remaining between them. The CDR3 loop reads CASSARFGGELFF. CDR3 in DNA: TGTGCCAGCAGCGCCCGATTCGGCGGGGAGCTGTTTTTT.

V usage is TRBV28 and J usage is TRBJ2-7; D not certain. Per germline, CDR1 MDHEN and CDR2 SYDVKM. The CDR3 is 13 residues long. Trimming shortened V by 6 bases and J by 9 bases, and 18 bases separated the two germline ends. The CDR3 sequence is CASSNPYDVRQYF. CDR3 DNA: TGTGCCAGCAGCAACCCGTATGACGTTAGGCAGTACTTC.

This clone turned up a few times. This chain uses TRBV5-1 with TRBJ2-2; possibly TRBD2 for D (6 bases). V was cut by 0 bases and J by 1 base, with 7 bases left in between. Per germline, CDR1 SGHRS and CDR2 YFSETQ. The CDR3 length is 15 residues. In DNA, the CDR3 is TGCGCCAGCAGCTTGGGACTAGAGAACACCGGGGAGCTGTTTTTT. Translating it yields CASSLGLENTGELFF.

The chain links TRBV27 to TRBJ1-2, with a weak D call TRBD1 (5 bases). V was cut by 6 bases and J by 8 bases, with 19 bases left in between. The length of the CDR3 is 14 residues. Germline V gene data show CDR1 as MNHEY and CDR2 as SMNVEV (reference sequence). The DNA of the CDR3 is TGTGCCAGCAGCGAGCCAGGGAGTTTGTACGGCTACACCTTC. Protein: CASSEPGSLYGYTF.

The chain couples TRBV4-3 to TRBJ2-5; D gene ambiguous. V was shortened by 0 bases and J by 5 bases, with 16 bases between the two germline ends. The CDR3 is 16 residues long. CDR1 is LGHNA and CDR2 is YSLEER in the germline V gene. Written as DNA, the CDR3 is TGCGCCAGCAGCCAAGAGAACGGTGGGGTGGCCGAGACCCAGTACTTC. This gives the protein CASSQENGGVAETQYF.

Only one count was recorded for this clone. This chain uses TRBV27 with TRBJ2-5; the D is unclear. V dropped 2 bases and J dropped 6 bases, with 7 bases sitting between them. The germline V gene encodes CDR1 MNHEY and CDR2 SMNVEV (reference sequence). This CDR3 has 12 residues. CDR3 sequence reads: CASSLDSKTQYF. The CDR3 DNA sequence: TGTGCCAGCAGTTTAGATTCAAAGACCCAGTACTTC.

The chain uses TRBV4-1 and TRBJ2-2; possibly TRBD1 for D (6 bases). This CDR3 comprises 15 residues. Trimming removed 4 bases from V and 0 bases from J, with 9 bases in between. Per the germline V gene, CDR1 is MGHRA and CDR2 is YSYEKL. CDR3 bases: TGCGCCAGCAGCCCTTGGACAGCGAACACCGGGGAGCTGTTTTTT. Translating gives CASSPWTANTGELFF.

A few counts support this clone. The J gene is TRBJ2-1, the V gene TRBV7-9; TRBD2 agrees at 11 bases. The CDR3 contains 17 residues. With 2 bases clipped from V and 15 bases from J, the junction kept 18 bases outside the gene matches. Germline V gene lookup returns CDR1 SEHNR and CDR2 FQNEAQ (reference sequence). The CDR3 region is CASSLSPVAGGLRMTFF. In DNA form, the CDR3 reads TGTGCCAGCAGCTTATCCCCGGTAGCGGGAGGGCTTCGCATGACGTTCTTC.

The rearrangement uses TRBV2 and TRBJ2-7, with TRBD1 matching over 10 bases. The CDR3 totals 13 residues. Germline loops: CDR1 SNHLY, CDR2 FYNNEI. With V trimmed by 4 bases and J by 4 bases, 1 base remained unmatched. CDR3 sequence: CASSGGQGYEQYF. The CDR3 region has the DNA TGTGCCAGCAGTGGGGGACAGGGGTACGAGCAGTACTTC.

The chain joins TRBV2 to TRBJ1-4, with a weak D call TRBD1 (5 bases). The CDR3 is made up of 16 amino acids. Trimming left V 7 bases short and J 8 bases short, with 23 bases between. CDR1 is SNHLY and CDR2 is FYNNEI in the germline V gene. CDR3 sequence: CASTPIPGRSLEKLFF. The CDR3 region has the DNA TGTGCCAGCACACCTATTCCGGGACGAAGCCTAGAAAAACTGTTTTTT.

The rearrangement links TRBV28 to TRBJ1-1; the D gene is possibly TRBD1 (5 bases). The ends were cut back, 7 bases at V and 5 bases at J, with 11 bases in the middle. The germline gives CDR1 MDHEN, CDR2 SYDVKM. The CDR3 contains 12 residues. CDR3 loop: CASTWGETEAFF. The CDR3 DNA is TGTGCCAGCACATGGGGCGAAACTGAAGCTTTCTTT.

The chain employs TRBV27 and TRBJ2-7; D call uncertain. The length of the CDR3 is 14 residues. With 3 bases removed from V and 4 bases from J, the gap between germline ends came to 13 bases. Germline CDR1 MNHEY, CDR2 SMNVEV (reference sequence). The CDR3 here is CASSLVGSGYEQYF. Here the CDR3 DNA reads TGTGCCAGCAGTTTGGTGGGTAGTGGATACGAGCAGTACTTC.

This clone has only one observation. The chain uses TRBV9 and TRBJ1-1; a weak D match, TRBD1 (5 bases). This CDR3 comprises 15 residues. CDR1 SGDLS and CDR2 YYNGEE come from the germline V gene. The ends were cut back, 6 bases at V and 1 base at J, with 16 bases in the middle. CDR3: CASTPDGGSNTEAFF. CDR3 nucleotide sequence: TGTGCCAGCACCCCGGACGGGGGTTCGAACACTGAAGCTTTCTTT.